These 26 T cell receptor beta chains were sequenced from one sample in a study of control samples from healthy donors and cancer patients. TCRdb keeps only in-frame clones here, not all; method: immunoSEQ multiplex PCR. Found here are under 150,000 clones, around 90% of them singletons; the top ten hold about 11%. Sequencing was done on a sample of blood. The receptors stem from a young man in good health.

The V and J genes are TRBV5-4 and TRBJ2-2, with D unresolved. From germline, CDR1 is SGHNT and CDR2 YYREEE (reference sequence). V was trimmed by 0 bases and J by 3 bases, leaving 9 bases between them. The CDR3 sequence is 15 residues long. The CDR3 is CASSLGRLDTGELFF. CDR3 DNA: TGTGCCAGCAGCTTGGGAAGACTTGACACCGGGGAGCTGTTTTTT.

CDR3 sequence (DNA): TGCAGCGTTGAAGCGCCTGGCACCATATATTTT. Protein product: CSVEAPGTIYF. The chain employs TRBV29-1 and TRBJ1-3, with D hard to call. V lost 1 base to trimming and J lost 9 bases, with 7 bases between them. This CDR3 region has 11 residues. Germline V gene sequence: CDR1 SQVTM, CDR2 ANQGSEA.

The V gene is TRBV28, the J gene TRBJ2-1, with D perhaps matching TRBD2 (5 bases). V was shortened by 6 bases and J by 7 bases, with 16 bases between the two germline ends. Per the germline V gene, CDR1 is MDHEN and CDR2 is SYDVKM. This CDR3 is 14 amino acids long. CDR3 loop: CASSHRDTLNEQFF. CDR3 bases: TGTGCCAGCAGCCACCGGGATACCCTTAATGAGCAGTTCTTC.

The chain carries TRBV5-1 and TRBJ1-5, with TRBD1 matching over 7 bases. The germline CDR1 and CDR2 sequences are SGHRS and YFSETQ. The CDR3 runs to 17 residues. The trim removed 5 bases at V and 2 bases at J, leaving 13 bases unmatched. CDR3 in amino acids: CASRSRQGPRGNQPQHF. Here the CDR3 DNA reads TGCGCCAGCAGATCCCGACAGGGTCCAAGGGGCAATCAGCCCCAGCATTTT.

The chain couples TRBV6-1 to TRBJ1-1; maybe TRBD1 (5 bases). CDR1 is MNHNS and CDR2 is SASEGT in the germline V gene. This CDR3 is 15 amino acids long. The ends were cut back, 2 bases at V and 2 bases at J, with 12 bases in the middle. CDR3 amino acids: CASSELTARNTEAFF. CDR3 DNA: TGTGCCAGCAGTGAATTGACAGCAAGAAACACTGAAGCTTTCTTT.

The CDR3 reads CASSLDSGSTYEQYF. CDR3 nucleotides: TGTGCCAGCAGTCTAGACTCGGGGTCTACCTACGAGCAGTACTTC. V is TRBV28 and J is TRBJ2-7; possibly TRBD2 for D (5 bases). Per the germline V gene, CDR1 is MDHEN and CDR2 is SYDVKM. This CDR3 comprises 15 residues. V was trimmed by 5 bases and J by 2 bases, leaving 16 bases between them.

This chain links TRBV5-1 with TRBJ2-3; D not certain. Deletions cut 0 bases from V and 0 bases from J, with 8 bases between. CDR3 length equals 15 residues. Germline-derived CDR1 and CDR2 are SGHRS and YFSETQ. In DNA form, the CDR3 reads TGCGCCAGCAGCTTGGACACGACTAGCACAGATACGCAGTATTTT. This sequence encodes CASSLDTTSTDTQYF. The full variable domain, its missing parts supplied by reference TRBV5-1 and TRBJ2-3, is KAGVTQTPRYLIKTRGQQVTLSCSPISGHRSVSWYQQTPGQGLQFLFEYFSETQRNKGNFPGRFSGRQFSNSRSEMNVSTLELGDSALYLCASSLDTTSTDTQYFGPGTRLTVL.

V gene TRBV23-1 combines with J gene TRBJ2-1, with a tentative D call TRBD1 (5 bases). TRBV23-1 is noted as an ORF with a role that remains uncertain. The CDR3 is 13 residues long. Trimming removed 0 bases at V and 7 bases at J, with 7 bases between. The CDR3 nucleotides are TGCGCCAGCAGTCAATCAAGGGGTAATGAGCAGTTCTTC. This codes for CASSQSRGNEQFF.

A single count supports this clone. The chain recombines TRBV5-1 with TRBJ2-1; D uncertain. Germline V gene data show CDR1 as SGHRS and CDR2 as YFSETQ. CDR3 size: 11 residues. The germline V and J ends were trimmed by 3 bases and 3 bases, with 1 base remaining between them. In DNA form, the CDR3 reads TGCGCCAGCAGCTACTACAATGAGCAGTTCTTC. Amino acid sequence: CASSYYNEQFF.

This clone has more than one count but fewer than ten. This chain joins TRBV5-4 and TRBJ2-5, with D uncertain. Germline CDR1 and CDR2: SGHNT and YYREEE (reference sequence). Between the trimmed V and J ends, which lost 0 bases and 0 bases, there was a span of 9 bases. The CDR3 loop spans 15 amino acids. The CDR3 bases are TGTGCCAGCAGCTTGGCGGGTTGGTACCAAGAGACCCAGTACTTC. It encodes CASSLAGWYQETQYF.

The chain joins TRBV7-8 to TRBJ1-5; D gene uncertain. The CDR3 is 15 residues long. Germline V gives CDR1 SGHVS, CDR2 FQNEAQ. Between the trimmed V and J ends, which lost 3 bases and 7 bases, there was a span of 16 bases. The CDR3 region is CASSFSTSSKQPQHF. CDR3 DNA: TGTGCCAGCAGCTTCTCAACTTCCTCCAAGCAGCCCCAGCATTTT.

This chain joins TRBV27 and TRBJ1-1, with TRBD1 identical over 9 bases. CDR3 length equals 13 residues. J was trimmed by 6 bases and V by 6 bases; bases with no gene match: 5. Germline CDR1 reads MNHEY; CDR2 reads SMNVEV (reference sequence). CDR3 DNA: TGTGCCAGCAGACGGAGGACAGGGGCTGAAGCTTTCTTT. It yields the protein CASRRRTGAEAFF.

This clone was seen a single time. The chain links TRBV19 to TRBJ1-5, with D unresolved. This CDR3 is built from 14 residues. Germline V gene lookup returns CDR1 LNHDA and CDR2 SQIVND (reference sequence). The ends were cut back, 1 base at V and 1 base at J, with 5 bases in the middle. Here the CDR3 reads CASSIASSNQPQHF. The CDR3 DNA reads TGTGCCAGTAGTATAGCAAGCAGCAATCAGCCCCAGCATTTT.

The genes are TRBV28 and TRBJ2-7; D remains ambiguous. From germline, CDR1 is MDHEN and CDR2 SYDVKM. V lost 6 bases and J lost 3, with 9 bases in between. The CDR3 has 12 amino acids. The CDR3 region has the DNA TGTGCCAGCAGCCCGACATTCTACGAGCAGTACTTC. Encoded protein: CASSPTFYEQYF.

The chain joins TRBV24-1 to TRBJ2-3; 11 positions match TRBD2. Germline assignment: CDR1 KGHDR and CDR2 SFDVKD. Losses at the gene ends were 3 bases for V and 2 bases for J; bases not matched to a gene: 9. The CDR3 runs 18 residues. The CDR3 nucleotides are TGTGCCACCAGTGATCCAGCCGGGACTAGCGGACTCACAGATACGCAGTATTTT. Its translation is CATSDPAGTSGLTDTQYF.

The chain combines TRBV19 with TRBJ2-7; possibly TRBD1 for D (5 bases). This CDR3 has 14 amino acids. Trimming shortened V by 2 bases and J by 3 bases, and 11 bases separated the two germline ends. Germline CDR1 is LNHDA and CDR2 is SQIVND (reference sequence). The CDR3 region is CASSIFSGNYEQYF. CDR3 sequence (DNA): TGTGCCAGTAGTATATTTTCAGGGAACTACGAGCAGTACTTC.

The chain has TRBV6-6 and TRBJ2-1; D might be TRBD2 (6 bases). Between the trimmed V and J ends, which lost 5 bases and 3 bases, there was a span of 26 bases. The CDR3 runs to 19 residues. Germline V lookup: CDR1 MNHNY, CDR2 SVGAGI (reference sequence). CDR3 sequence reads: CASSLSRVAAVWGYNEQFF. CDR3 DNA sequence: TGTGCCAGCAGTCTCAGCCGGGTAGCGGCGGTCTGGGGCTACAATGAGCAGTTCTTC.

The chain combines TRBV5-4 with TRBJ1-6; 8 bases line up with TRBD1. V gave up 6 bases and J gave up 9 bases; unmatched junction bases: 8. Germline V gene sequence: CDR1 SGHNT, CDR2 YYREEE (reference sequence). This CDR3 is built from 14 residues. The CDR3 reads CASTIGQGASPLHF. CDR3 sequence (DNA): TGTGCCAGCACCATAGGACAGGGTGCTTCACCCCTCCACTTT.

The V gene is TRBV12-3 or TRBV12-4, the J gene TRBJ1-2, with 7 bases aligning to TRBD1. The trim removed 7 bases at V and 2 bases at J, leaving 4 bases unmatched. The CDR3 has 13 amino acids. The chain's CDR3 is CASKLTGNYGYTF. CDR3 DNA sequence: TGTGCCAGCAAGCTGACAGGGAACTATGGCTACACCTTC.

This rearrangement joins TRBV27 to TRBJ2-5; D not certain. The CDR3 spans 13 residues. The V gene's germline CDR1 is MNHEY and CDR2 SMNVEV (reference sequence). V was shortened by 3 bases and J by 5 bases, with 10 bases between the two germline ends. DNA of the CDR3: TGTGCCAGCAGTTTGGCAAGTTTGGAGACCCAGTACTTC. Translating gives CASSLASLETQYF.

This clone was observed once. The chain joins TRBV28 to TRBJ2-7; 7 bases agree with TRBD1. The CDR3 loop spans 15 amino acids. CDR1 MDHEN and CDR2 SYDVKM come from the germline V gene. J was trimmed by 2 bases and V by 6 bases; bases with no gene match: 10. The CDR3 reads CASRQIGQATYEQYF. As DNA, the CDR3 is TGTGCCAGCAGACAGATTGGACAGGCAACCTACGAGCAGTACTTC.

V and J are TRBV5-4 and TRBJ2-5; no reliable D call. The CDR3 runs 14 residues. V shed 0 bases and J shed 1 base, with 7 bases lying between them. Germline V gene lookup returns CDR1 SGHNT and CDR2 YYREEE (reference sequence). Here the CDR3 reads CASSLGRTQETQYF. The CDR3 DNA sequence: TGTGCCAGCAGCTTGGGACGGACCCAAGAGACCCAGTACTTC.

J is TRBJ2-7 and V is TRBV9, with D possibly TRBD1 on 6 matching bases. The CDR3 is 13 amino acids. Between the trimmed V and J ends, which lost 4 bases and 3 bases, there was a span of 11 bases. CDR1 SGDLS and CDR2 YYNGEE come from the germline V gene. For the CDR3, the DNA is TGTGCCAGCAGCCCAGGACAGTTCTACGAGCAGTACTTC. Translating it yields CASSPGQFYEQYF.

The CDR3 DNA follows: TGTGCCAGCACTACAGGGCGTTTCAACGAGCAGTACTTC. It is translated as CASTTGRFNEQYF. This sequence joins TRBV7-9 and TRBJ2-7; a possible D gene is TRBD1 (6 bases). Germline V gene sequence: CDR1 SEHNR, CDR2 FQNEAQ (reference sequence). Trimming stripped 7 bases from V and 5 bases from J, with 15 bases between. This CDR3 comprises 13 residues.

This clone is a singleton in its sample. The chain links TRBV19 to TRBJ2-4; 8 bases line up with TRBD1. V shed 5 bases, J shed 2 bases, and the junction held 14 bases outside the gene matches. Germline values: CDR1 LNHDA, CDR2 SQIVND (reference sequence). This CDR3 region has 18 residues. CDR3 residues: CASSSPPQGANTKNIQYF. The CDR3 coding sequence is TGTGCCAGTAGTTCCCCCCCCCAGGGGGCGAATACCAAAAACATTCAGTACTTC.

The chain links TRBV6-5 to TRBJ1-2; TRBD1 is a possible D gene (6 bases). The length of the CDR3 is 15 residues. The V end lost 6 bases, the J end lost 2 bases, and 16 bases lay between the germline ends. Germline V gene sequence: CDR1 MNHEY, CDR2 SVGAGI. CDR3 sequence: CASRGTRQANYGYTF. As DNA, the CDR3 is TGTGCCAGCAGGGGAACGAGACAGGCAAACTATGGCTACACCTTC.